This TCR beta chain emerged from a study of CD8+ T cells in alopecia areata. RNA, once extracted, was reverse transcribed into cDNA for use as the sequencing template. Produced via immunoSEQ multiplex PCR; TCRdb's table is partial and in-frame only. The sample carries roughly 140,000 clones, around 62% recorded once. The germline gives CDR1 GTSNPN, CDR2 SVGIG (reference sequence). This CDR3 has 14 residues. V shed 1 base and J shed 5 bases, with 13 bases lying between them. The genes are TRBV30 and TRBJ2-3; no definite D call. The sequence derives from a human donor in good health. Source material: CD8+ T cells sorted from blood. Here the CDR3 DNA reads TGTGCCTGGAGTGGTACTTTGAGGCTAGATACGCAGTATTTT. It translates to CAWSGTLRLDTQYF.